This T cell receptor beta chain was captured in a study of cytomegalovirus exposure and HLA in healthy donors. This clone was seen more than once but under ten times. No antigen is known for it. The CDR3 spans 11 residues. The germline V and J ends were trimmed by 4 bases and 7 bases, with 9 bases remaining between them. Germline CDR1 is SGHRS and CDR2 is YFSETQ. Both 60 Vbeta primers and 13 Jbeta primers went into the PCR. TCRdb's copy holds only in-frame clones and misses some; the assay was immunoSEQ multiplex PCR. Of around 170,000 clones listed, 70% to 80% are singletons. Study observations and caveats: The CMV antigen specificity of three CMV-associated chains was confirmed through in vitro analysis. Later genetic work tied a missense DCLRE1C variant to beta-chain V and J trimming. Available immune exposure information was restricted to CMV serostatus only. Researchers catalogued 150 or so TCR beta chains as cytomegalovirus-associated.

The source material was PBMCs. This TCR came from a woman aged 40-49 years in good health and CMV-seronegative. The J gene is TRBJ2-7, the V gene TRBV5-1, with D perhaps TRBD2 (5 bases). The CDR3 loop reads CASSAQREQYF. The CDR3 DNA reads as TGCGCCAGCAGCGCCCAGCGGGAGCAGTACTTC.